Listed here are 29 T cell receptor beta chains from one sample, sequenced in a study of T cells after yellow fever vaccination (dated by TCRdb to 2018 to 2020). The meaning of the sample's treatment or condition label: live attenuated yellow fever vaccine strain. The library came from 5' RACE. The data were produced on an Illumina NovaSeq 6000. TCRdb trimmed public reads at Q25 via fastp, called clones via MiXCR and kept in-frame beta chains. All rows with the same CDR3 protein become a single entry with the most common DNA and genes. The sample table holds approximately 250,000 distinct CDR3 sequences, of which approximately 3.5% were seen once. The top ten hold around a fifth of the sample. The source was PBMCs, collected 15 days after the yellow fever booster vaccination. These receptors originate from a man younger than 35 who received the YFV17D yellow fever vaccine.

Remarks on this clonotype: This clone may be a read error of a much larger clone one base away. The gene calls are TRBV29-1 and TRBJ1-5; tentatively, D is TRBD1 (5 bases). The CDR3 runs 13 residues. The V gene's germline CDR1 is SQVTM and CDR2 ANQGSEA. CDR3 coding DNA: TGCAGCGCCGGTTCGACAGTTAATCAGCCCCAGCTTTTT. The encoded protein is CSAGSTVNQPQLF. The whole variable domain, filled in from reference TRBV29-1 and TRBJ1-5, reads SAVISQKPSRDICQRGTSLTIQCQVDSQVTMMFWYRQQPGQSLTLIATANQGSEATYESGFVIDKFPISRPNLTFSTLTVSNMSPEDSSIYLCSAGSTVNQPQLFGDGTRLSIL.

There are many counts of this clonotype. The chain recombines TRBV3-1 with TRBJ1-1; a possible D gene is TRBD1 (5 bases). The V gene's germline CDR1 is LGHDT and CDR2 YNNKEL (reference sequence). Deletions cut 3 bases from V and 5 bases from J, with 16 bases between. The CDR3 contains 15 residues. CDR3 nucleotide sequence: TGTGCCAGCAGCCACGAAACGGGGGGATGGACTGAAGCTTTCTTT. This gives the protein CASSHETGGWTEAFF.

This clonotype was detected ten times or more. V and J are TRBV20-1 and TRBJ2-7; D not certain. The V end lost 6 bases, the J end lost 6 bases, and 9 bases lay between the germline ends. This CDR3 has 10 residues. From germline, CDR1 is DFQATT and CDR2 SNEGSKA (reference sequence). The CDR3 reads CSAFGFEQYV. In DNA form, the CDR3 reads TGCAGTGCCTTCGGGTTCGAGCAGTACGTC.

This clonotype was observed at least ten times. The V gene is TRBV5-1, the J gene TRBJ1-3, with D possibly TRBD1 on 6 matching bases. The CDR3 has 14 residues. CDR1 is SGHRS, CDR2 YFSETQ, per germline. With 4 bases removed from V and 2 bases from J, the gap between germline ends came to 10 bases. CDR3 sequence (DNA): TGCGCCAGCAGCCCGGGGGGCGCTGGAAACACCATATATTTT. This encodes CASSPGGAGNTIYF. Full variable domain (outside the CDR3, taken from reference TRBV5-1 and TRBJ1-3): KAGVTQTPRYLIKTRGQQVTLSCSPISGHRSVSWYQQTPGQGLQFLFEYFSETQRNKGNFPGRFSGRQFSNSRSEMNVSTLELGDSALYLCASSPGGAGNTIYFGEGSWLTVV.

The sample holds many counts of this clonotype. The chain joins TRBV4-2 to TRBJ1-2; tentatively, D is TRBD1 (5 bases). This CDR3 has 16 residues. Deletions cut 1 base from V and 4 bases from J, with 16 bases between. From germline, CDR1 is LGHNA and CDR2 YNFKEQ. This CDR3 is CASSQGSGNSGYGYTF. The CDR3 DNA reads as TGTGCCAGCAGCCAAGGGTCAGGGAATAGTGGCTATGGCTACACCTTC.

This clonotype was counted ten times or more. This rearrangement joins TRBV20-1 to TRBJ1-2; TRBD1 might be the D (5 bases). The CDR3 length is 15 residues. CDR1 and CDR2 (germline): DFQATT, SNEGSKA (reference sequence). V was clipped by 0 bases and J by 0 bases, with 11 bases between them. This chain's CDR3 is CSARDWGEANYGYTF. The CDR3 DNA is TGCAGTGCTAGAGATTGGGGGGAAGCTAACTATGGCTACACCTTC.

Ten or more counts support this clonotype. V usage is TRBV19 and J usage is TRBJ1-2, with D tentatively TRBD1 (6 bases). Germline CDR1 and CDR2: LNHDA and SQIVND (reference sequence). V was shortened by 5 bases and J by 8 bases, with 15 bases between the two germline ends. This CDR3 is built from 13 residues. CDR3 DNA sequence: TGTGCCAGTAGTTGCGGTGGGGGCTGCGGCTACACCTTC. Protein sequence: CASSCGGGCGYTF.

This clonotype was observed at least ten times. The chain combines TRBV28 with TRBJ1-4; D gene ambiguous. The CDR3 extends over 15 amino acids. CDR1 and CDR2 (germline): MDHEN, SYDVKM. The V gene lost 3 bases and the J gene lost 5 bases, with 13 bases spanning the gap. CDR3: CASSFLPATNEKLFF. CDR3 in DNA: TGTGCCAGCAGTTTCCTGCCGGCCACCAATGAAAAACTGTTTTTT.

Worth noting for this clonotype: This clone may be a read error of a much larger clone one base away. CDR3 amino acids: CASSPECGLRDTQYF. CDR3 sequence (DNA): TGCGCCAGCAGCCCTGAGTGTGGTTTGAGAGATACGCAGTATTTT. The J gene is TRBJ2-3, the V gene TRBV4-1, with D unclear. The V gene lost 4 bases and the J gene lost 5 bases, with 16 bases spanning the gap. CDR3 length equals 15 residues. CDR1 and CDR2 (germline): MGHRA, YSYEKL.

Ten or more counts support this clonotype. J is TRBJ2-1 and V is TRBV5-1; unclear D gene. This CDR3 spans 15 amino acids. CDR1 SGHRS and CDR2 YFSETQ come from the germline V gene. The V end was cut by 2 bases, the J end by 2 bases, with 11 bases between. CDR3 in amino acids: CASSFRLVAYNEQFF. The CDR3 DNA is TGCGCCAGCAGCTTCCGTCTAGTCGCCTACAATGAGCAGTTCTTC.

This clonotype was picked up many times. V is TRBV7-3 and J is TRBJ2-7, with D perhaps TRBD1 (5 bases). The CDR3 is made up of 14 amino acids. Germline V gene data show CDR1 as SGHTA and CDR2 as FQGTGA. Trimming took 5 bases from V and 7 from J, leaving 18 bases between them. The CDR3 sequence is CASSATVLSEEQYV. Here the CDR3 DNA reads TGTGCCAGCAGCGCGACAGTCCTCTCAGAGGAGCAGTACGTC.

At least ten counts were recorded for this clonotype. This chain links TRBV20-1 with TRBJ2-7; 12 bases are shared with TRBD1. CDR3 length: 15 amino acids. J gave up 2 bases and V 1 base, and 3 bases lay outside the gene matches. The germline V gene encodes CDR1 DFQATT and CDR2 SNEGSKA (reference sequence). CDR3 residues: CSARGDRGPPYEQYF. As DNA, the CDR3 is TGCAGTGCTAGAGGGGACAGGGGGCCTCCCTACGAGCAGTACTTC.

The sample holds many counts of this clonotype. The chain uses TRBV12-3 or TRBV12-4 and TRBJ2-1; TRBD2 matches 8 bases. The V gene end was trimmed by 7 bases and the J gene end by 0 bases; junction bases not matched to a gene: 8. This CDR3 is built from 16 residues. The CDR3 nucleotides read TGTGCCAGCAACCAATTAGCGGGGAGCTCCTACAATGAGCAGTTCTTC. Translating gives CASNQLAGSSYNEQFF.

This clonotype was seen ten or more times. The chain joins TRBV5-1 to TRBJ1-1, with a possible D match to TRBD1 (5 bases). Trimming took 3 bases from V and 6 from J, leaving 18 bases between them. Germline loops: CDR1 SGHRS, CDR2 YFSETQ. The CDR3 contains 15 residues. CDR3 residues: CASSWGEWGVAEAFF. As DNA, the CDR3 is TGCGCCAGCAGCTGGGGGGAGTGGGGTGTCGCTGAAGCTTTCTTT.

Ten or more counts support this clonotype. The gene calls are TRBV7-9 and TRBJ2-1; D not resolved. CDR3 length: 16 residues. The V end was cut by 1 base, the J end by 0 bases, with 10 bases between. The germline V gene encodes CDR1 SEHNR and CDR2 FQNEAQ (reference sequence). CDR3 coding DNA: TGTGCCAGCAGCTTAGTCTCCCTCAGCTCCTACAATGAGCAGTTCTTC. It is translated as CASSLVSLSSYNEQFF.

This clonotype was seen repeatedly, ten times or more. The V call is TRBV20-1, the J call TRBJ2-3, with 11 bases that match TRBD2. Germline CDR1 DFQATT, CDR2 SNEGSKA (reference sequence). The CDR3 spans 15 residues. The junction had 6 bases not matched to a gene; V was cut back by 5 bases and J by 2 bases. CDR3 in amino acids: CSAPLAGGLTDTQYF. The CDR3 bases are TGCAGTGCTCCGCTAGCGGGGGGACTCACAGATACGCAGTATTTT.

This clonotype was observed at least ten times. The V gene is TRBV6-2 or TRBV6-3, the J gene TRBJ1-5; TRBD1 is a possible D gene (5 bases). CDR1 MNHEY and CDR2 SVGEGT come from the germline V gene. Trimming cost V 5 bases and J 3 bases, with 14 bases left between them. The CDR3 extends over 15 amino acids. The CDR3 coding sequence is TGTGCCAGCAGTACAAGGCGGGGGAACAATCAGCCCCAGCATTTT. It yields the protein CASSTRRGNNQPQHF.

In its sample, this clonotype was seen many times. In DNA, the CDR3 is TGTGCCAGCAGCTCAGCGCAGGGGGCTAGGGCCGGGGAGCTGTTTTTT. Its translation: CASSSAQGARAGELFF. The J gene is TRBJ2-2, the V gene TRBV7-8; 8 nucleotides align to TRBD1. Per germline, CDR1 SGHVS and CDR2 FQNEAQ. The V gene end was trimmed by 4 bases and the J gene end by 6 bases; junction bases not matched to a gene: 10. The CDR3 consists of 16 residues.

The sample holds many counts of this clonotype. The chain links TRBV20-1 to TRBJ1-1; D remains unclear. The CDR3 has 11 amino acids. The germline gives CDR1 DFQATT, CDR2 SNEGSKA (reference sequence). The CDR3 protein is CSAAVGTEAFF. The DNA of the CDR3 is TGCAGCGCCGCGGTCGGCACTGAAGCTTTCTTT.

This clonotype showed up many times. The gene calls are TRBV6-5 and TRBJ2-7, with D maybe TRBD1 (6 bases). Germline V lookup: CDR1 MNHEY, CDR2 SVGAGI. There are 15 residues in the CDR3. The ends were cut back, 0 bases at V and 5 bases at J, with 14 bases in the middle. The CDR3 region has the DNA TGTGCCAGCAGTTACTCGACAGGCAGTTACAACGAGCAGTACTTC. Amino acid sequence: CASSYSTGSYNEQYF.

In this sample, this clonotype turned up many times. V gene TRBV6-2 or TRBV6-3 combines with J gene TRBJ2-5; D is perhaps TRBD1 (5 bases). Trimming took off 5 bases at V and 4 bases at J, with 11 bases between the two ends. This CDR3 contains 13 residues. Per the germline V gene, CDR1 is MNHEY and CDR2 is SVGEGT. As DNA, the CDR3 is TGTGCCAGCAGTACAGGCAGCCTAGAGACCCAGTACTTC. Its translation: CASSTGSLETQYF.

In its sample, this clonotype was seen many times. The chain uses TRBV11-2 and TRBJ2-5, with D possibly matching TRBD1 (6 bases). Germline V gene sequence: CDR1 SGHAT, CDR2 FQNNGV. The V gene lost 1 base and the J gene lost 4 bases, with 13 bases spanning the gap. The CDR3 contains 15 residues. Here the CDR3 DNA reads TGTGCCAGCAGCTTAGGCGACAGGCTCCTAGAGACCCAGTACTTC. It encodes CASSLGDRLLETQYF.

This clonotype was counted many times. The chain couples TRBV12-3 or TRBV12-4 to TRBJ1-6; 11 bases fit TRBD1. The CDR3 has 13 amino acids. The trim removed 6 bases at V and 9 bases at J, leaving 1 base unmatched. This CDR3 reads CASRDRGPSPLHF. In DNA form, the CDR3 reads TGTGCCAGCAGGGACAGGGGGCCTTCACCCCTCCACTTT.

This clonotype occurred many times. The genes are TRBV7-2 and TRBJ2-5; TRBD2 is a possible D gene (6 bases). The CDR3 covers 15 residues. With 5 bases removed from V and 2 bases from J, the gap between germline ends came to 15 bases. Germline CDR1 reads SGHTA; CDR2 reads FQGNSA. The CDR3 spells CASSPYPGEQETQYF. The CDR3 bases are TGTGCCAGCAGCCCCTACCCGGGGGAGCAAGAGACCCAGTACTTC.

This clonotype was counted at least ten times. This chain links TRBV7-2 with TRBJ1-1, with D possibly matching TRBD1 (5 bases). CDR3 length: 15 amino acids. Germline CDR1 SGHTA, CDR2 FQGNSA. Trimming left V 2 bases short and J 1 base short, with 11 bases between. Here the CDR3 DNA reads TGTGCCAGCAGCTTACTAACAGGCTGGAACACTGAAGCTTTCTTT. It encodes CASSLLTGWNTEAFF.

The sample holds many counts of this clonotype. The CDR3 DNA reads TGTGCCAGCAGTAACCGTTACGAGCAGTACTTC. Its protein is CASSNRYEQYF. V is TRBV7-9 and J is TRBJ2-7, with D unclear. Germline V gives CDR1 SEHNR, CDR2 FQNEAQ (reference sequence). The CDR3 is 11 amino acids. V lost 6 bases to trimming and J lost 4 bases, with 7 bases between them.

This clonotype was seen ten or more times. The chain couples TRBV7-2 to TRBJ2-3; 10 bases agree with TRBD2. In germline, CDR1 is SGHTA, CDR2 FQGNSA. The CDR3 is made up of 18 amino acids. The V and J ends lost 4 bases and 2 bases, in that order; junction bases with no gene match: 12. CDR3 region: CASSSRASGGRLTDTQYF. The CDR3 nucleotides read TGTGCCAGCAGCTCTCGGGCTAGCGGGGGCCGCCTCACAGATACGCAGTATTTT.

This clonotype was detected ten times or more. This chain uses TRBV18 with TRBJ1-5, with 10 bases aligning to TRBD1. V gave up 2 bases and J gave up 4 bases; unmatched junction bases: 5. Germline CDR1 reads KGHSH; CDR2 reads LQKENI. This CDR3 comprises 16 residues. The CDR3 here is CASSPTGQGGNQPQHF. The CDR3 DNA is TGTGCCAGCTCACCAACCGGACAGGGGGGAAATCAGCCCCAGCATTTT.

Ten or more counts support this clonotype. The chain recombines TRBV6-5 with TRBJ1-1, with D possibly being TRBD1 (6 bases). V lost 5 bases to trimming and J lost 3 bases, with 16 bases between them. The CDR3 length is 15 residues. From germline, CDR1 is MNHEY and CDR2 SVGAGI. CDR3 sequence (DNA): TGTGCCAGCAGTGGCCGACAGGCCCTGCACACTGAAGCTTTCTTT. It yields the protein CASSGRQALHTEAFF.